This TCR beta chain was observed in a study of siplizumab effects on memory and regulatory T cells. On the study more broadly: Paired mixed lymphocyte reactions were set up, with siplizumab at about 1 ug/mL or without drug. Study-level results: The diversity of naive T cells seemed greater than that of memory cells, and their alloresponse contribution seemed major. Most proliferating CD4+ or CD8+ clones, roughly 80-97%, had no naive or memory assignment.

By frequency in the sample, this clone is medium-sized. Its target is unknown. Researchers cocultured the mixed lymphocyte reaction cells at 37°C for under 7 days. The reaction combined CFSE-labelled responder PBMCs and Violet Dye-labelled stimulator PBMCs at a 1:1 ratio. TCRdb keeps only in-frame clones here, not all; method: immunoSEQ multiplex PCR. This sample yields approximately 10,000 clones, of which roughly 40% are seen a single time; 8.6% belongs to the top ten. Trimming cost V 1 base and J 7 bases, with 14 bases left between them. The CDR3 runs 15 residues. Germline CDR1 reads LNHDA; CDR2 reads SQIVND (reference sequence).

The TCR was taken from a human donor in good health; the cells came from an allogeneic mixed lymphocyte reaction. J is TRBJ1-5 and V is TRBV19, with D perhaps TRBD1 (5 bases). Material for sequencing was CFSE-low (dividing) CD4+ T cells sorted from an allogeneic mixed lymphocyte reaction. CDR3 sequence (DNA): TGTGCCAGTAGTATAGGAAGGGGACTCGGCCAGCCCCAGCATTTT. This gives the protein CASSIGRGLGQPQHF.